Sequencing of this T cell receptor (beta chain) was carried out in a study of shared clonotypes between healthy human individuals. About the study: CD4 naive and CD4 memory each took three plates per donor, while CD8 naive took two and CD8 memory one.

It was across several immunoSEQ plates that each subset's genomic DNA was evenly split. Produced via immunoSEQ multiplex PCR; TCRdb's table is partial and in-frame only. The data show 1,100,000 or so clones, with 70% to 80% seen just once and around 0.47% held by the top ten. Whole-study findings and limits: Naive subsets generally had larger estimated richness than memory subsets.

Regarding this clone: The antigen is not known.

The TCR comes from a young man in good health. Some clones in this sample may be carry-over from other donors' samples. Sequenced sample: memory CD4+ T cells from PBMCs. The subset denotes: CD45RA-negative fraction.

The CDR3 reads CASSFVSGGINIQYF. In DNA form, the CDR3 reads TGTGCCAGCAGCTTCGTCTCAGGGGGCATAAACATTCAGTACTTC. The chain has TRBV5-6 and TRBJ2-4; 8 nucleotides align to TRBD1. CDR1 is SGHDT and CDR2 is YYEEEE in the germline V gene. The CDR3 totals 15 residues. J was trimmed by 6 bases and V by 2 bases; bases with no gene match: 7.